This is a list of T cell receptor beta chains from one sample in a study of cytomegalovirus exposure and HLA in healthy donors. Profiled with immunoSEQ multiplex PCR; TCRdb holds only in-frame clones, not every one. The data contain around 190,000 clones, almost 75% of them singletons. Sequencing input: PBMCs. The receptors here all came from a woman aged 30 to 39 in good health and CMV-seropositive. Each CDR3 is given with its conserved first and last residue. Fields, in order: D gene, J gene, V gene, clone size, CDR3 DNA, CDR3 protein. A D gene is named only where the DNA matches it firmly. Not every row has a clone size; where given, it reads once, few, many or a size class.

TRBD2,TRBJ2-3,TRBV10-2,.,TGCGCCAGCAGCCGGACTAGCGTCGGGTGGGCCCAGAGCACAGATACGCAGTATTTT,CASSRTSVGWAQSTDTQYF
.,TRBJ2-5,TRBV5-1,once,TGCGCCAGCAGCTTGGCCGCCAGTCAAGAGACCCAGTACTTC,CASSLAASQETQYF
.,TRBJ2-5,TRBV7-8,.,TGTGCCAGCAGCCTAACGCAATCTGAAGAGACCCAGTACTTC,CASSLTQSEETQYF
TRBD2,TRBJ2-7,TRBV28,few,TGTGCCAGCAGTTTAGCACTAGCGGTGCCCTACGAGCAGTACTTC,CASSLALAVPYEQYF
TRBD1,TRBJ2-1,TRBV29-1,few,TGCAGTGTTAAAGAGGACAGGGTAAACAATGAGCAGTTCTTC,CSVKEDRVNNEQFF
.,TRBJ2-1,TRBV4-1,.,TGCGCCAGCAGCCAAGTATCCTACAATGAGCAGTTCTTC,CASSQVSYNEQFF
.,TRBJ2-1,TRBV14,.,TGTGCCAGCAGCCCCATTACTAGCTCAGCCTACAATGAGCAGTTCTTC,CASSPITSSAYNEQFF
.,TRBJ2-7,TRBV20-1,.,TGCAGTGCTACCTTACTAGGGGAGCAGTACTTC,CSATLLGEQYF
.,TRBJ2-1,TRBV6-4,.,TGTGCCAGTAGCGGGACAGATAACTTTGGCGGTAACGAGCAGTTCTTC,CASSGTDNFGGNEQFF
TRBD1,TRBJ2-4,TRBV5-1,once,TGCGCCAGCAGGCCGGGACAGGGGAGAAACATTCAGTACTTC,CASRPGQGRNIQYF
.,TRBJ2-5,TRBV10-3,.,TGTGCCAGCTTCAGGGGACGGGAGACCCAGTACTTC,CASFRGRETQYF
.,TRBJ1-1,TRBV27,few,TGTGCCAGCAGTTTTCCCGGGGACACTGAAGCTTTCTTT,CASSFPGDTEAFF
TRBD1,TRBJ1-1,TRBV19,.,TGTGCCAGTAGTTGTGGGACAGGGAGCACTGAAGCTTTCTTT,CASSCGTGSTEAFF
.,TRBJ1-4,TRBV19,.,TGTGCCAGTAGTATGCTGGGCGGGGAAAAACTGTTTTTT,CASSMLGGEKLFF
.,TRBJ1-5,TRBV19,.,TGTGCCACCCGACGGGATAGCAATCAGCCCCAGCATTTT,CATRRDSNQPQHF
TRBD2,TRBJ2-1,TRBV6-5,.,TGTGCCAGCACCACTAGCGGGAGCCCCAATGAGCAGTTCTTC,CASTTSGSPNEQFF